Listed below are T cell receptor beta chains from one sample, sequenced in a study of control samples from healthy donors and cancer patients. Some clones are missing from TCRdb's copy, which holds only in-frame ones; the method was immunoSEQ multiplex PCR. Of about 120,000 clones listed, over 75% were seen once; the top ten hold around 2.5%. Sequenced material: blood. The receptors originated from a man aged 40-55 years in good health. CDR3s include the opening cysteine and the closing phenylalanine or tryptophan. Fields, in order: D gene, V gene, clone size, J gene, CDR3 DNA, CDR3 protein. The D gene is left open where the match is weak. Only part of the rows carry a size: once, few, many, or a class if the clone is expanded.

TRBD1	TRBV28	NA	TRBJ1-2	TGTGCCAGCAGTTTACCTGGCAGGGGGCGAGACTATGGCTACACCTTC	CASSLPGRGRDYGYTF
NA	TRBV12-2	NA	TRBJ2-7	TGTGCAAGTCGCGACTCTCGGTGTCGACGGCAGTACTTC	CASRDSRCRRQYF
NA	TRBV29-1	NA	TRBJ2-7	TGCAGCGCCGGGGGGACAGTAGGATACGAGCAGTACTTC	CSAGGTVGYEQYF
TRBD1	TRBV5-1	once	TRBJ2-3	TGCGCCAGCAGCGACGACAGGGGAACAGATACGCAGTATTTT	CASSDDRGTDTQYF
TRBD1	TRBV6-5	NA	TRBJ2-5	TGTGCCAGCACCCGGACAGGGTCGGAGACCCAGTACTTC	CASTRTGSETQYF
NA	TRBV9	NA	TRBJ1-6	TGTGCCAGCAGCGTAGCTGGGGACCAGGGCCCGGGGTCACCCCTCCACTTT	CASSVAGDQGPGSPLHF
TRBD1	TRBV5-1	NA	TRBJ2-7	TGCGCCAGCAGCTTGCTCACAGGGGGCTACTACGAGCAGTACTTC	CASSLLTGGYYEQYF
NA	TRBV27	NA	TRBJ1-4	TGTGCCAGCAGTTCCGGGGAGGGAGGTCTTAATGAAAAACTGTTTTTT	CASSSGEGGLNEKLFF
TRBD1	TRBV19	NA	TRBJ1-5	TGTGCCACCGACTCCGGGACAGGGAATCAGCCCCAGCATTTT	CATDSGTGNQPQHF
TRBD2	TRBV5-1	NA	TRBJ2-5	TGCGCCAGCAGCCTCCTACTAGCGGGGGGCGAGACCCAGTACTTC	CASSLLLAGGETQYF
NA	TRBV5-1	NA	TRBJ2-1	TGCGCCAGCAGCTTAGGGGATCCCAATGAGCAGTTCTTC	CASSLGDPNEQFF
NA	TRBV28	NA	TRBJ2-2	TGTGCCAGCCTAATTAGGGACACCGGGGAGCTGTTTTTT	CASLIRDTGELFF
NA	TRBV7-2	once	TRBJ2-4	TGTGCCAGCAGCCAGGATCCGGGGATACTAGCCAAAAACATTCAGTACTTC	CASSQDPGILAKNIQYF
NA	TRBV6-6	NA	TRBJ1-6	TGTGCCAGCAGTTACTCGACCCAGGGAGGTTCACCCCTCCACTTT	CASSYSTQGGSPLHF
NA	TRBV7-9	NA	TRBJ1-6	TGTGCCAGCAGGCACGGAGGAAAGAGCACCCTCCACTTT	CASRHGGKSTLHF
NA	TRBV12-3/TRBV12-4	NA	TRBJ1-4	TGTGCCAGCAGCCCCGGGAAAAGGGAAAAACTGTTTTTT	CASSPGKREKLFF
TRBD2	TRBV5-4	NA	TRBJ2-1	TGTGCCAGCAGGGGGGGACCTAGCGGGGTCAACAATGAGCAGTTCTTC	CASRGGPSGVNNEQFF
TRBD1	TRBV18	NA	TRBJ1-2	TGTGCCAGCTCACCGCCAGGGGGCTGGGGCTACACCTTC	CASSPPGGWGYTF
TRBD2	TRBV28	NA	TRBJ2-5	TGTGCCAGCAGTTCTCTAGCGGGGGCGGGGGGGACCCAGTACTTC	CASSSLAGAGGTQYF
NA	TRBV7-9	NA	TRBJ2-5	TGTGCCAGCAGCGACCCCAGAAGTGGCAGCCAAGAGACCCAGTACTTC	CASSDPRSGSQETQYF
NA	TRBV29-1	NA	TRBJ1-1	TGCAGCGTTGCTACAGGACCGAACACTGAAGCTTTCTTT	CSVATGPNTEAFF
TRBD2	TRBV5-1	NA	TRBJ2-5	TGCGCCAGCAGCTTGATGGCGGCTAGCGGGGGGGAAGAGACCCAGTACTTC	CASSLMAASGGEETQYF
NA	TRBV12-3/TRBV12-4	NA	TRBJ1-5	TGTGCCAGCAAGAGGGGGAATCAGCCCCAGCATTTT	CASKRGNQPQHF
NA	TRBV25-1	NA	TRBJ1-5	TGTGCCAGCAGTGAATACGGGGGCAATCAGCCCCAGCATTTT	CASSEYGGNQPQHF
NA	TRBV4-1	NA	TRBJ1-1	TGCGCCACGCAGCAAGTTCAGGCGGCGAACACTGAAGCTTTCTTT	CATQQVQAANTEAFF
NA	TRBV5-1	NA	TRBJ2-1	TGCGCCAGCAGCTCACAGGGCTCCTACAATGAGCAGTTCTTC	CASSSQGSYNEQFF
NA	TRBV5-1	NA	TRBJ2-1	TGCGCCAGCAGCTCTAGGGACTACAATGAGCAGTTCTTC	CASSSRDYNEQFF
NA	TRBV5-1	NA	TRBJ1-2	TGCGCCAGCAGCTTGGGGGGCGTCTGGTCCAGCTACACCTTC	CASSLGGVWSSYTF
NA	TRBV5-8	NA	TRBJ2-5	TGTGCCAGCAGCTTGAGAGAGACCCAGTACTTC	CASSLRETQYF
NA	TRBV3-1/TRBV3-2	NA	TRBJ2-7	TGTGCCAGCAGCTCCGGTTACGGGACCTACGAGCAGTACTTC	CASSSGYGTYEQYF
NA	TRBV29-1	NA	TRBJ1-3	TGCAGCGTTGTAAGATCTGGAAACACCATATATTTT	CSVVRSGNTIYF
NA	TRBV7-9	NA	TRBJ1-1	TGTGCCAGCAGCTTACAGGGAGGTACTGAAGCTTTCTTT	CASSLQGGTEAFF
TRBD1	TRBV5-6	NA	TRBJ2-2	TGTGCCAGCACGCAGACAGGGGGGAACACCGGGGAGCTGTTTTTT	CASTQTGGNTGELFF
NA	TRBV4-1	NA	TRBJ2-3	TGCGCCAGCAGCCAACTAGATCTGTTTAGCACAGATACGCAGTATTTT	CASSQLDLFSTDTQYF
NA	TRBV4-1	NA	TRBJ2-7	TGCGCCAGCAGCCAGGGACTTGGGGGCTACGAGCAGTACTTC	CASSQGLGGYEQYF
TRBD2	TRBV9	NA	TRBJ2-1	TGTGCCAGCAGCGCGGGACTAGCGGGGAACAATGAGCAGTTCTTC	CASSAGLAGNNEQFF
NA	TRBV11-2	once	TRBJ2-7	TGTGCCAGCAGCTTAGACGCGACGCACTACGAGCAGTACTTC	CASSLDATHYEQYF
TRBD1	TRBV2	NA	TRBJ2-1	TGTGCCAGCAGTCCATCCGGGACAGGGGAGTTCTTC	CASSPSGTGEFF
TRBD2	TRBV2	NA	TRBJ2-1	TGTGCCAGCAGTCGAGTCGGACTAGCGGGGGATGAGCAGTTCTTC	CASSRVGLAGDEQFF
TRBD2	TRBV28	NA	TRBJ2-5	TGTGCCAGCAGTTCCGGGACTAGCGGGTATCAAGAGACCCAGTACTTC	CASSSGTSGYQETQYF
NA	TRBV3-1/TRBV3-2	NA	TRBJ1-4	TGTGCCAGCAGCCCTAAGGGGGAGTTCAGTGAAAAACTGTTTTTT	CASSPKGEFSEKLFF
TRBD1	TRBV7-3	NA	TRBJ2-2	TGTGCCAGCAGCTTGAACAGGGGGAAGGGGGAGCTGTTTTTT	CASSLNRGKGELFF
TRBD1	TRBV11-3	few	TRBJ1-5	TGTGCCAGCAGCTTAGAGGGACAGGGGAGTCAGCCCCAGCATTTT	CASSLEGQGSQPQHF
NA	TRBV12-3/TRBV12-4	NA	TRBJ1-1	TGTGCCAGCGAAGGGAAAACAGCTTTCTTT	CASEGKTAFF
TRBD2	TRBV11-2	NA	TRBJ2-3	TGTGCCAGCAGCTTAGTTTCGGGGGGTAGCACAGATACGCAGTATTTT	CASSLVSGGSTDTQYF
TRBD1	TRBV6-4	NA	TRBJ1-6	TGTGCCAGCAGTGACTCCGGGACAGGGCATTCACCCCTCCACTTT	CASSDSGTGHSPLHF
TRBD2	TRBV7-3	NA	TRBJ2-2	TGTGCCAGCAGCTTAAAGGGAGCGGGGGCCGGGGAGCTGTTTTTT	CASSLKGAGAGELFF
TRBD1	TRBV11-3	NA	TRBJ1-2	TGTGCCAGCAGCTTGACAGGGAATAGCGGCTACACCTTC	CASSLTGNSGYTF
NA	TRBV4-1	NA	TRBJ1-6	TGCGCCAGCAGCCCGCCGGGCTCCGGGTTTTCACCCCTCCACTTT	CASSPPGSGFSPLHF
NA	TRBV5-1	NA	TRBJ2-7	TGCGCCAGCAGCTTGGGTCCAGGATCCTACGAGCAGTACTTC	CASSLGPGSYEQYF